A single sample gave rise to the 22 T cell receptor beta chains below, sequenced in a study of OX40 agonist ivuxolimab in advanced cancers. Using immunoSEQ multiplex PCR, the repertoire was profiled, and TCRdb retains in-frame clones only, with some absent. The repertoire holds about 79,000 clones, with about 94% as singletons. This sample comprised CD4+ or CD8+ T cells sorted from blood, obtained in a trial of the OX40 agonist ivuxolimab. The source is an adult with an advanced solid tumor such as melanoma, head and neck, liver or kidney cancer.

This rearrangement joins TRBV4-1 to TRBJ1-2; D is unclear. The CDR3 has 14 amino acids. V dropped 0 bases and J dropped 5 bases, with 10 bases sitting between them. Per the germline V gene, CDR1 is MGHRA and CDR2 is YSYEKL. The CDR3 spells CASSQDPRSYGYTF. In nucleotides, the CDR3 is TGCGCCAGCAGCCAAGACCCCAGGAGTTATGGCTACACCTTC.

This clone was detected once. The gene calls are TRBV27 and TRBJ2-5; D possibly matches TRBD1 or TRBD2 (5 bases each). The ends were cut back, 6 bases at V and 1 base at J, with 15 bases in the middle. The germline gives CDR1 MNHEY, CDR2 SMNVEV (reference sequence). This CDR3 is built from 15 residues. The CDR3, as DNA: TGTGCCAGCAGGGCAGATTGGGGACCCCAAGAGACCCAGTACTTC. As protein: CASRADWGPQETQYF.

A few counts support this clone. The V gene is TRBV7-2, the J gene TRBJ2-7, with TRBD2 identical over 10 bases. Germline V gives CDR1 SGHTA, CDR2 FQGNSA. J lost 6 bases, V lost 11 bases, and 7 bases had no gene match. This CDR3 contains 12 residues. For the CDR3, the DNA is TGTGCCGGAAGTAGCGGGAGGCTCGAGCAGTACTTC. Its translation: CAGSSGRLEQYF.

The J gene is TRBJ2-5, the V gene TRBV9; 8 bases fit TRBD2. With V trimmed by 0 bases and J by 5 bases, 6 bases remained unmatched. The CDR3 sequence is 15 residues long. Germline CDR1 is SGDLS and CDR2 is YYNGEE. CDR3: CASSVGAGGGETQYF. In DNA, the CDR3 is TGTGCCAGCAGCGTAGGCGCGGGGGGCGGGGAGACCCAGTACTTC.

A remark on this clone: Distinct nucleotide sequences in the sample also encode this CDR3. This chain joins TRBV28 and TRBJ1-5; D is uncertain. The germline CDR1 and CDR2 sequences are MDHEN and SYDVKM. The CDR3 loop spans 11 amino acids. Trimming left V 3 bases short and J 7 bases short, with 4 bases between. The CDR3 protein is CASSFGQPQHF. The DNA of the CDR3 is TGTGCCAGCAGTTTCGGGCAGCCCCAGCATTTT.

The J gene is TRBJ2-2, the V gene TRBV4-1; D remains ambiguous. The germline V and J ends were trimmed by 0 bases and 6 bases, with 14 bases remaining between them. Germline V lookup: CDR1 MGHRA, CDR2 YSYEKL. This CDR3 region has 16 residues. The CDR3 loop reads CASSQESHFESGELFF. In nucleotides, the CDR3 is TGCGCCAGCAGCCAAGAATCACATTTCGAGTCCGGGGAGCTGTTTTTT.

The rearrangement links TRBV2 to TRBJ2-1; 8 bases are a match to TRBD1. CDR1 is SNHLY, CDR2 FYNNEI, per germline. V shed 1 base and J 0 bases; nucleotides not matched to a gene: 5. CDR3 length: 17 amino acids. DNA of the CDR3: TGTGCCAGCAGTGAAGAATGGGACAGGAGCTCCTACAATGAGCAGTTCTTC. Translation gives CASSEEWDRSSYNEQFF.

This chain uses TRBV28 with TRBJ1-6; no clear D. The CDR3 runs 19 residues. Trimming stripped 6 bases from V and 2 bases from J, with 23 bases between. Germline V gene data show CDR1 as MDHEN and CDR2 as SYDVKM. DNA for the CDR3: TGTGCCAGCAGCCAAAGGGCAAAGAATGAAAGGACCTATAATTCACCCCTCCACTTT. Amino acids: CASSQRAKNERTYNSPLHF.

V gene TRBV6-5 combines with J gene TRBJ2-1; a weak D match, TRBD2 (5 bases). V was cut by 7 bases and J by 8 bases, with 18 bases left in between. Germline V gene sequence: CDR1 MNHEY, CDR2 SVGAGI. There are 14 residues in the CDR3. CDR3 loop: CASTHDEGTDEQFF. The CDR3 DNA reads TGTGCCAGCACCCACGATGAGGGAACCGATGAGCAGTTCTTC.

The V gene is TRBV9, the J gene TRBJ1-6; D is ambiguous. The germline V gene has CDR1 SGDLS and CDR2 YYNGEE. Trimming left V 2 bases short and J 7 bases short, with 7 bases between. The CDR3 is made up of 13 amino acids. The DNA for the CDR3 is TGTGCCAGCAGCGTGAATGGGAATTCACCCCTCCACTTT. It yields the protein CASSVNGNSPLHF.

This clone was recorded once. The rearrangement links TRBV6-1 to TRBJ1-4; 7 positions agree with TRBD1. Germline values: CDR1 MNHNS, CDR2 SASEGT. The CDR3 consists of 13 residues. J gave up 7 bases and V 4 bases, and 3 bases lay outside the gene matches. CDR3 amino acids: CASSVRDSEKLFF. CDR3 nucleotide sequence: TGTGCCAGCAGTGTAAGGGACAGTGAAAAACTGTTTTTT.

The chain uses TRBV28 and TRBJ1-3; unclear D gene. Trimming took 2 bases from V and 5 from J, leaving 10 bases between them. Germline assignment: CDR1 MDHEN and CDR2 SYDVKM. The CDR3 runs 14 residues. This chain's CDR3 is CASSLRSLRNTIYF. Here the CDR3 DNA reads TGTGCCAGCAGTTTAAGATCCCTGCGAAACACCATATATTTT.

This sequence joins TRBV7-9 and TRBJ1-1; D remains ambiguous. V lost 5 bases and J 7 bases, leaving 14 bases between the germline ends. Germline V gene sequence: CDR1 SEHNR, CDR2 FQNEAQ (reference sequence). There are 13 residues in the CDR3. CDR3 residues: CASSPPGPSEAFF. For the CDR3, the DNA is TGTGCCAGCAGCCCCCCTGGACCGAGTGAAGCTTTCTTT.

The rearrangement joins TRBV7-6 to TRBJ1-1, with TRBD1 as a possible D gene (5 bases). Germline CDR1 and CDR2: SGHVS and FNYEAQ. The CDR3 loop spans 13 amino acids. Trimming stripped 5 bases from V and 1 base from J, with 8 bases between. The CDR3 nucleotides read TGTGCCAGCAGCGATGGACAGAACACTGAAGCTTTCTTT. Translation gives CASSDGQNTEAFF. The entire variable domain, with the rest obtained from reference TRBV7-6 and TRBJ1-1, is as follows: GAGVSQSPRYKVTKRGQDVALRCDPISGHVSLYWYRQALGQGPEFLTYFNYEAQQDKSGLPNDRFSAERPEGSISTLTIQRTEQRDSAMYRCASSDGQNTEAFFGQGTRLTVV.

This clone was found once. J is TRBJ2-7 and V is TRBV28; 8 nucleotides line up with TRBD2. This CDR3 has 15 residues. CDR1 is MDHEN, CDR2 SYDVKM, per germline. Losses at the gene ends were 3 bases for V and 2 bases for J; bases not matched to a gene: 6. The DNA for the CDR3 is TGTGCCAGCAGTTTCAACACGGGAGGGGCCTACGAGCAGTACTTC. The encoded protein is CASSFNTGGAYEQYF. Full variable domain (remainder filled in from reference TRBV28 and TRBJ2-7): DVKVTQSSRYLVKRTGEKVFLECVQDMDHENMFWYRQDPGLGLRLIYFSYDVKMKEKGDIPEGYSVSREKKERFSLILESASTNQTSMYLCASSFNTGGAYEQYFGPGTRLTVT.

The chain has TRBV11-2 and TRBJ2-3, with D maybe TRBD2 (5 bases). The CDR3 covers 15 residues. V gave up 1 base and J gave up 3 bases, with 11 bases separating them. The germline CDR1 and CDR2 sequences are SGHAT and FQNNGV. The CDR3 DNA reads TGTGCCAGCAGCTTAGGAGGGTCAGAAACAGATACGCAGTATTTT. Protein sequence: CASSLGGSETDTQYF.

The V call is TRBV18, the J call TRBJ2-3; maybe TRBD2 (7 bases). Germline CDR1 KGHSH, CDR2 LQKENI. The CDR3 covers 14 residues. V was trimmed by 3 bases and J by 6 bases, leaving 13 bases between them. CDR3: CASSPLEGGDTQYF. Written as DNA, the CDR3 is TGTGCCAGCTCACCTTTGGAGGGGGGGGATACGCAGTATTTT.

This chain's CDR3 is CASQGQGTRSSYEQYF. DNA for the CDR3: TGTGCCAGCCAAGGACAGGGCACAAGGAGCTCCTACGAGCAGTACTTC. The chain is built from TRBV2 and TRBJ2-7; the match to TRBD1 covers 8 bases. From germline, CDR1 is SNHLY and CDR2 FYNNEI. V lost 8 bases to trimming and J lost 0 bases; unmatched junction nucleotides: 12. The CDR3 contains 16 residues.

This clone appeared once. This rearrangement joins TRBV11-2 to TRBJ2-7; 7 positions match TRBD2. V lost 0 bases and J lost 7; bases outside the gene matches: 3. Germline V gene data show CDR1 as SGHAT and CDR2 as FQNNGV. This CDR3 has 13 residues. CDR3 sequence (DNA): TGTGCCAGCAGCTTAGATTGGGAGGGTGAGCAGTACTTC. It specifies CASSLDWEGEQYF. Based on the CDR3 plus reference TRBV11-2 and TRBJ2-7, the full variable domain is EAGVAQSPRYKIIEKRQSVAFWCNPISGHATLYWYQQILGQGPKLLIQFQNNGVVDDSQLPKDRFSAERLKGVDSTLKIQPAKLEDSAVYLCASSLDWEGEQYFGPGTRLTVT.

The chain's CDR3 is CASSPSNRGEKLFF. In nucleotides, the CDR3 is TGTGCCAGCAGCCCATCAAATCGAGGGGAAAAACTGTTTTTT. J is TRBJ1-4 and V is TRBV7-9; D call uncertain. This CDR3 is 14 amino acids long. The ends were cut back, 5 bases at V and 8 bases at J, with 15 bases in the middle. CDR1 and CDR2 from the germline V gene are SEHNR and FQNEAQ (reference sequence).

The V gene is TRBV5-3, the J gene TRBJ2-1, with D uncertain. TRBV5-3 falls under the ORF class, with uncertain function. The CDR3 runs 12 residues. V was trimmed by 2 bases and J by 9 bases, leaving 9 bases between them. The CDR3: CARSLDWGEQFF. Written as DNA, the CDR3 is TGTGCCAGAAGCTTAGACTGGGGTGAGCAGTTCTTC.

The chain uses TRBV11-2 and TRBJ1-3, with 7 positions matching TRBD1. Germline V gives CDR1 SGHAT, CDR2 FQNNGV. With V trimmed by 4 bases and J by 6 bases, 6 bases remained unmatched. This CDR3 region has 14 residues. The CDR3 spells CASSSWTGENTIYF. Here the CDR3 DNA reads TGTGCCAGCAGCTCCTGGACAGGAGAAAACACCATATATTTT.